This T cell receptor beta chain originates from a study of cytomegalovirus exposure and HLA in healthy donors. A note on this clone: The antigen is not known.

The ends were cut back, 0 bases at V and 6 bases at J, with 5 bases in the middle. CDR3 length equals 13 residues. Germline CDR1 ENHRY, CDR2 SYGVKD. Primers included in the PCR were 60 Vbeta and 13 Jbeta primers. Measured with immunoSEQ multiplex PCR; TCRdb has only the in-frame clones, and not every one. Counted here are about 130,000 clones, about 80% occurring once; the ten biggest clones make up 1%. Findings and limits, study-wide: TCR beta chains numbering under 200 were designated cytomegalovirus-associated.

The clonotype was recovered from a man aged 40-49 years in good health and CMV-seronegative. The material sequenced was PBMCs. The chain links TRBV10-3 to TRBJ2-2; no clear D gene. CDR3 residues: CAISESNSGELFF. CDR3 coding DNA: TGTGCCATCAGTGAGTCCAACTCCGGGGAGCTGTTTTTT.